Sequencing of this T cell receptor beta chain was carried out in a study of identical twins. Study-wide findings and caveats: Weaker excess twin sharing was seen among beta out-of-frame sequences. The abundant beta clonotypes from cord blood had fewer insertions, and memory repertoires had none of this. Conclusions rested on cross-sectional statistics rather than following the same donors.

Unique molecular identifiers were present on the cDNA, which also gained a universal primer site by template switching. TCRdb used MiXCR to reprocess the 5' RACE reads, holding one entry per CDR3 protein. The repertoire holds 750,000 to 950,000 distinct CDR3 sequences, with around an eighth as singletons. There are a few counts of this clonotype. What it binds is unknown. The CDR3 contains 16 residues. V shed 7 bases, J shed 1 base, and the junction held 9 bases outside the gene matches. CDR1 is SNHLY, CDR2 FYNNEI, per germline. These data were also reused for a study on yellow fever vaccine responses in identical twins.

This chain links TRBV2 with TRBJ2-2, with 7 bases that match TRBD2. This TCR derives from a woman under 30 in good health. Sequenced material: PBMCs. Here the CDR3 DNA reads TGTGCCAGCATAATGGGTCTAGCGGAGAACACCGGGGAGCTGTTTTTT. It specifies CASIMGLAENTGELFF.